This T cell receptor beta chain was identified during a study of Graves' ophthalmopathy and Graves' hyperthyroidism. As for the study in general: No treatment had been given when peripheral blood was collected at initial diagnosis.

The CDR3 covers 14 residues. In germline, CDR1 is LNHNV, CDR2 YYDKDF (reference sequence). V was clipped by 0 bases and J by 5 bases, with 10 bases between them. Beta-chain TCR CDR3 regions were amplified from RNA transcripts. HTBI-primed first-round RT-PCR preceded second-round multiplex PCR. MiXCR, run by TCRdb on the multiplex PCR reads, gives a single entry per CDR3 protein. The table includes some 350,000 distinct CDR3 sequences, 15% to 20% detected once. This chain joins TRBV15 and TRBJ2-5, with D possibly matching TRBD2 (5 bases). The sequenced sample consisted of peripheral blood. This TCR came from an adult woman with stable Graves' hyperthyroidism. The CDR3 DNA is TGTGCCACCAGCAGAGATTTAAGGGAGGAGACCCAGTACTTC. This gives the protein CATSRDLREETQYF.